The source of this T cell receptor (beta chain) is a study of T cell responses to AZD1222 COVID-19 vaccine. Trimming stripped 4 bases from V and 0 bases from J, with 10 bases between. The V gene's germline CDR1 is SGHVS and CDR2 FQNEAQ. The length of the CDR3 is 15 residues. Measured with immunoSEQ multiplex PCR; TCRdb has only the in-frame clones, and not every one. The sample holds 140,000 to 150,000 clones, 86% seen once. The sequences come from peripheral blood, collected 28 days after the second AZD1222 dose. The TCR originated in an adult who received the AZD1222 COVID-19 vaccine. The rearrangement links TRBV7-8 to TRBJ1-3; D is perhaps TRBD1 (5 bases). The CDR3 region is CASSSRVSSGNTIYF. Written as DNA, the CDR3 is TGTGCCAGCAGCTCCAGGGTATCCTCTGGAAACACCATATATTTT. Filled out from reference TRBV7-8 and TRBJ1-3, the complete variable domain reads GAGVSQSPRYKVAKRGQDVALRCDPISGHVSLFWYQQALGQGPEFLTYFQNEAQLDKSGLPSDRFFAERPEGSVSTLKIQRTQQEDSAVYLCASSSRVSSGNTIYFGEGSWLTVV.